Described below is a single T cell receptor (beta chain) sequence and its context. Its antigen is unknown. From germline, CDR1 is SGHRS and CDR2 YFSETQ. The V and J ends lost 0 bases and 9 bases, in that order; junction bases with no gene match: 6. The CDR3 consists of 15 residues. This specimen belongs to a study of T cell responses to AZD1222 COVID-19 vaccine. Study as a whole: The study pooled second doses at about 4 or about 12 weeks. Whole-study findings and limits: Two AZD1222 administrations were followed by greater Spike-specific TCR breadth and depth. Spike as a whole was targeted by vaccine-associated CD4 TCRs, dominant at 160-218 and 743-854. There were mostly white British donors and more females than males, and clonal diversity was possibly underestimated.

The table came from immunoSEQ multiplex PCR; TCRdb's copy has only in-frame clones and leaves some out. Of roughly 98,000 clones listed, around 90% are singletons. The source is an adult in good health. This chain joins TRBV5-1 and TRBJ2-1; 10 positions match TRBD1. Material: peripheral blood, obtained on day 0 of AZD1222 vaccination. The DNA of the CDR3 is TGCGCCAGCAGCTTGGATGGACAGGGGGGTGCTGAGCAGTTCTTC. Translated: CASSLDGQGGAEQFF. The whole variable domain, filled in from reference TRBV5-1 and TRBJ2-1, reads KAGVTQTPRYLIKTRGQQVTLSCSPISGHRSVSWYQQTPGQGLQFLFEYFSETQRNKGNFPGRFSGRQFSNSRSEMNVSTLELGDSALYLCASSLDGQGGAEQFFGPGTRLTVL.